A single T cell receptor (beta chain) is shown here with its context. What it binds is unknown. Profiled with immunoSEQ multiplex PCR; TCRdb holds only in-frame clones, not every one. Of about 1,900 clones detected, roughly 94% appear once; the ten largest clones hold about 3%. The data originate from a study of T cells after posttransplantation cyclophosphamide. V lost 2 bases and J 5 bases, leaving 15 bases between the germline ends. This CDR3 is built from 15 residues. CDR1 and CDR2 from the germline V gene are SGHNT and YENEEA. The study's findings and limits: Later blood repertoires were often dominated by clones from the donor CD8+ memory compartment. After PTCy, TRB diversity resembled that of CNI/methotrexate controls.

The TCR originated in a woman aged 45-65 years in good health and a related stem cell transplant donor. J is TRBJ2-5 and V is TRBV11-3; D is undetermined. Material: CD4+ T cells sorted from bone marrow. In DNA form, the CDR3 reads TGTGCCAGCAGCTTACAAGGAGATACATGGGAGACCCAGTACTTC. It encodes CASSLQGDTWETQYF.